The 28 T cell receptor beta chains in this list originate from one sample, sequenced in a study of control samples from healthy donors and cancer patients. Generated by immunoSEQ multiplex PCR, the TCRdb table keeps only in-frame clones and is missing some. This table has some 120,000 clones, more than 80% appearing once. The sequenced sample was blood. The receptor set was obtained from a man younger than 35 in good health.

V and J are TRBV28 and TRBJ1-3; no firm D call. Germline CDR1 reads MDHEN; CDR2 reads SYDVKM. V gave up 6 bases and J gave up 7 bases, with 19 bases separating them. This CDR3 has 15 residues. CDR3 sequence: CASRETEGYRNTIYF. The DNA for the CDR3 is TGTGCCAGCAGGGAGACGGAGGGCTATAGGAACACCATATATTTT.

The chain is built from TRBV19 and TRBJ1-5; TRBD1 agrees at 7 bases. This CDR3 is 15 amino acids long. Germline loops: CDR1 LNHDA, CDR2 SQIVND (reference sequence). The junction had 4 bases not matched to a gene; V was cut back by 1 base and J by 4 bases. The CDR3 protein is CASSIAGGRNQPQHF. CDR3 nucleotide sequence: TGTGCCAGTAGTATAGCAGGGGGGAGGAATCAGCCCCAGCATTTT.

The chain carries TRBV19 and TRBJ1-6, with 8 bases that match TRBD1. This CDR3 region has 13 residues. Trimming at V came to 6 bases and at J to 7 bases, leaving 2 bases not matched to a gene. CDR1 and CDR2 (germline): LNHDA, SQIVND (reference sequence). CDR3 bases: TGTGCCAGTAGCCGACAGGGGAATTCACCCCTCCACTTT. It specifies CASSRQGNSPLHF.

This chain uses TRBV30 with TRBJ1-5; D is perhaps TRBD1 (5 bases). Germline V gene sequence: CDR1 GTSNPN, CDR2 SVGIG (reference sequence). The V gene lost 5 bases and the J gene lost 3 bases, with 11 bases spanning the gap. The CDR3 length is 13 residues. CDR3 bases: TGTGCCTGGGGGACGGATTACAATCAGCCCCAGCATTTT. Amino acid sequence: CAWGTDYNQPQHF.

V usage is TRBV11-3 and J usage is TRBJ1-5, with D hard to call. From germline, CDR1 is SGHNT and CDR2 YENEEA. There are 13 residues in the CDR3. Trimming shortened V by 3 bases and J by 3 bases, and 6 bases separated the two germline ends. CDR3 in amino acids: CASSFQHNQPQHF. DNA of the CDR3: TGTGCCAGCAGCTTCCAGCACAATCAGCCCCAGCATTTT.

This chain links TRBV28 with TRBJ1-3; no firm D call. The CDR3 sequence is 15 residues long. Deletions cut 2 bases from V and 2 bases from J, with 10 bases between. Germline V lookup: CDR1 MDHEN, CDR2 SYDVKM. Here the CDR3 DNA reads TGTGCCAGCAGTTTAAGGGCCACACCTGGAAACACCATATATTTT. Its protein product is CASSLRATPGNTIYF.

V gene TRBV7-6 combines with J gene TRBJ2-3, with TRBD1 matching over 7 bases. This CDR3 has 15 amino acids. J lost 4 bases, V lost 1 base, and 5 bases had no gene match. CDR1 is SGHVS, CDR2 FNYEAQ, per germline. CDR3 nucleotides: TGTGCCAGCAGCTTAGGGGGGACAGCCTCAGATACGCAGTATTTT. This codes for CASSLGGTASDTQYF.

The gene calls are TRBV14 and TRBJ1-3; D gene ambiguous. Germline CDR1 SGHDN, CDR2 FVKESK. The CDR3 is 15 residues long. The V gene lost 2 bases and the J gene lost 3 bases, with 11 bases spanning the gap. CDR3 sequence reads: CASSQFYGDGNTIYF. For the CDR3, the DNA is TGTGCCAGCAGCCAATTTTATGGTGATGGAAACACCATATATTTT.

J is TRBJ2-5 and V is TRBV27; D is unresolved. V lost 5 bases and J lost 1, with 8 bases in between. Germline V lookup: CDR1 MNHEY, CDR2 SMNVEV (reference sequence). The CDR3 is 13 amino acids. The CDR3, as DNA: TGTGCCAGCAGTCAAGAAGTCCAAGAGACCCAGTACTTC. Amino acid sequence: CASSQEVQETQYF.

This clone was counted a few times. V gene TRBV7-2 combines with J gene TRBJ2-5; D is unclear. The CDR3 is made up of 14 amino acids. Trimming took off 5 bases at V and 2 bases at J, with 12 bases between the two ends. Germline CDR1 and CDR2: SGHTA and FQGNSA. CDR3 DNA: TGTGCCAGCAGCGCCTACAGTACTCAAGAGACCCAGTACTTC. Amino acids: CASSAYSTQETQYF.

The chain recombines TRBV30 with TRBJ1-4; 11 bases map to TRBD1. This CDR3 is built from 15 residues. Trimming at V came to 3 bases and at J to 6 bases, leaving 6 bases not matched to a gene. Germline-derived CDR1 and CDR2 are GTSNPN and SVGIG (reference sequence). This CDR3 is CAWRRTGGIYEKLFF. In nucleotides, the CDR3 is TGTGCCTGGAGAAGGACAGGGGGCATCTATGAAAAACTGTTTTTT.

This clone occurred a few times. The rearrangement links TRBV2 to TRBJ1-2; D remains ambiguous. The CDR3 loop spans 11 amino acids. The V end was cut by 10 bases, the J end by 2 bases, with 8 bases between. Germline V CDR1 and CDR2: SNHLY, FYNNEI. The CDR3 DNA sequence: TGTGCCAACCCGGGGAACTATGGCTACACCTTC. This translates into CANPGNYGYTF.

This chain joins TRBV9 and TRBJ2-1, with 10 bases matching TRBD2. Germline CDR1 SGDLS, CDR2 YYNGEE. The junction had 4 bases not matched to a gene; V was cut back by 1 base and J by 6 bases. The CDR3 sequence is 15 residues long. CDR3: CASSVSGGDGNEQFF. In DNA, the CDR3 is TGTGCCAGCAGCGTAAGCGGGGGGGACGGCAATGAGCAGTTCTTC.

The V gene is TRBV3-1 (or the pseudogene TRBV3-2), the J gene TRBJ2-1; D not resolved. Trimming removed 0 bases from V and 3 bases from J, with 6 bases in between. The CDR3 extends over 14 amino acids. Looked up from germline, CDR1 is LGHDT and CDR2 is YNNKEL (reference sequence). The CDR3 DNA follows: TGTGCCAGCAGCCAAGAGGGGAACTACAATGAGCAGTTCTTC. Translating it yields CASSQEGNYNEQFF.

The gene calls are TRBV3-1 (or the pseudogene TRBV3-2) and TRBJ1-3; D is perhaps TRBD1 (5 bases). Deletions cut 2 bases from V and 4 bases from J, with 9 bases between. Looked up from germline, CDR1 is LGHDT and CDR2 is YNNKEL (reference sequence). The length of the CDR3 is 14 residues. CDR3 nucleotides: TGTGCCAGCAGCCAAACAGGCACGGGAAACACCATATATTTT. This translates into CASSQTGTGNTIYF.

The CDR3 nucleotides are TGTGCCAGCAGCCGAGGCAGATATAGCAATCAGCCCCAGCATTTT. Protein sequence: CASSRGRYSNQPQHF. The chain joins TRBV3-1 (or the pseudogene TRBV3-2) to TRBJ1-5; D is ambiguous. The CDR3 is 15 residues long. Per the germline V gene, CDR1 is LGHDT and CDR2 is YNNKEL (reference sequence). The V gene lost 4 bases and the J gene lost 0 bases, with 10 bases spanning the gap.

The chain employs TRBV7-6 and TRBJ2-7, with D perhaps matching TRBD1 (6 bases). Germline CDR1 reads SGHVS; CDR2 reads FNYEAQ. CDR3 length: 16 amino acids. V lost 0 bases and J lost 5, with 17 bases in between. The CDR3 is CASSLATGPGGNEQYF. In DNA form, the CDR3 reads TGTGCCAGCAGCTTAGCAACAGGGCCCGGCGGAAACGAGCAGTACTTC.

The chain has TRBV7-2 and TRBJ1-4, with TRBD1 matching over 7 bases. There are 16 residues in the CDR3. The V gene's germline CDR1 is SGHTA and CDR2 FQGNSA. V lost 4 bases and J lost 2; bases outside the gene matches: 7. The CDR3 loop reads CASSSSATGTNEKLFF. Here the CDR3 DNA reads TGTGCCAGCAGCTCTTCCGCGACAGGGACTAATGAAAAACTGTTTTTT.

The rearrangement links TRBV28 to TRBJ2-6, with 10 bases lining up with TRBD2. Germline CDR1 reads MDHEN; CDR2 reads SYDVKM. The trim removed 8 bases at V and 13 bases at J, leaving 11 bases unmatched. This CDR3 is 14 amino acids long. The CDR3 reads CASGRTSGSGVLTF. For the CDR3, the DNA is TGTGCCAGCGGGCGGACTAGCGGCTCAGGAGTCCTGACTTTC. Looking up the rest from reference TRBV28 and TRBJ2-6 gives the full variable domain: DVKVTQSSRYLVKRTGEKVFLECVQDMDHENMFWYRQDPGLGLRLIYFSYDVKMKEKGDIPEGYSVSREKKERFSLILESASTNQTSMYLCASGRTSGSGVLTFGAGSRLTVL.

The V and J genes are TRBV5-1 and TRBJ2-3; 7 positions match TRBD1. The ends lost 4 bases at V and 5 bases at J; junction bases unmatched: 10. The CDR3 extends over 15 amino acids. Germline V gives CDR1 SGHRS, CDR2 YFSETQ. As DNA, the CDR3 is TGCGCCAGCAGCCGGCGACAGGGTGGGATAGATACGCAGTATTTT. This codes for CASSRRQGGIDTQYF.

The V call is TRBV9, the J call TRBJ2-3, with 13 bases fitting TRBD2. CDR3 length equals 20 residues. V lost 0 bases, J lost 2 bases, and 12 bases stayed unmatched. The germline V gene encodes CDR1 SGDLS and CDR2 YYNGEE. This CDR3 is CASSVARPGTSGEDTDTQYF. For the CDR3, the DNA is TGTGCCAGCAGCGTAGCCCGTCCCGGGACTAGCGGGGAAGACACAGATACGCAGTATTTT.

The chain joins TRBV5-1 to TRBJ2-3, with 13 bases lining up with TRBD2. This CDR3 contains 16 residues. The germline V gene has CDR1 SGHRS and CDR2 YFSETQ. The V gene end was trimmed by 3 bases and the J gene end by 2 bases; junction bases not matched to a gene: 3. CDR3 DNA: TGCGCCAGCAGCTCGGGACTAGCGGGGCTCACAGATACGCAGTATTTT. The encoded protein is CASSSGLAGLTDTQYF.

The genes are TRBV4-1 and TRBJ1-2; perhaps TRBD1 as D (6 bases). Germline loops: CDR1 MGHRA, CDR2 YSYEKL. The length of the CDR3 is 16 residues. Trimming took off 2 bases at V and 6 bases at J, with 19 bases between the two ends. The CDR3 spells CASSQRWGAPHDGYTF. DNA for the CDR3: TGCGCCAGCAGCCAACGATGGGGGGCGCCGCACGATGGCTACACCTTC.

V usage is TRBV6-5 and J usage is TRBJ2-7, with 9 bases fitting TRBD2. The germline gives CDR1 MNHEY, CDR2 SVGAGI. The CDR3 is 14 amino acids. Trimming removed 11 bases from V and 0 bases from J; junction bases left unmatched: 8. The CDR3 nucleotides are TGTGCCGCTTCTCGCGGGGGGGACTCCTACGAGCAGTACTTC. This translates into CAASRGGDSYEQYF.

This clone was detected once. The genes are TRBV7-3 and TRBJ2-2; no firm D call. The ends were cut back, 5 bases at V and 6 bases at J, with 13 bases in the middle. This CDR3 has 14 amino acids. CDR1 and CDR2 (germline): SGHTA, FQGTGA. CDR3 region: CASSPGSRPGELFF. The CDR3 nucleotides are TGTGCCAGCAGCCCCGGATCCCGACCCGGGGAGCTGTTTTTT. The whole variable domain, filled in from reference TRBV7-3 and TRBJ2-2, reads GAGVSQTPSNKVTEKGKYVELRCDPISGHTALYWYRQSLGQGPEFLIYFQGTGAADDSGLPNDRFFAVRPEGSVSTLKIQRTERGDSAVYLCASSPGSRPGELFFGEGSRLTVL.

This clone was seen once. The rearrangement uses TRBV5-1 and TRBJ2-2, with 9 nucleotides matching TRBD1. This CDR3 contains 15 residues. The J segment lost 3 bases and the V segment lost 4 bases, leaving 4 bases of the junction unmatched. Germline assignment: CDR1 SGHRS and CDR2 YFSETQ. As DNA, the CDR3 is TGCGCCAGCAGCCCGGGGACAGGGTACACCGGGGAGCTGTTTTTT. Amino acid sequence: CASSPGTGYTGELFF. Using reference TRBV5-1 and TRBJ2-2 for the parts outside the CDR3, the full variable domain is KAGVTQTPRYLIKTRGQQVTLSCSPISGHRSVSWYQQTPGQGLQFLFEYFSETQRNKGNFPGRFSGRQFSNSRSEMNVSTLELGDSALYLCASSPGTGYTGELFFGEGSRLTVL.

The chain is built from TRBV19 and TRBJ1-1, with D uncertain. This CDR3 comprises 14 residues. Germline V gene lookup returns CDR1 LNHDA and CDR2 SQIVND (reference sequence). The V end lost 1 base, the J end lost 1 base, and 7 bases lay between the germline ends. CDR3 coding DNA: TGTGCCAGTAGTATAGGAGGGTCGAACACTGAAGCTTTCTTT. Protein sequence: CASSIGGSNTEAFF.

The rearrangement uses TRBV30 and TRBJ1-3; no reliable D call. The V and J ends lost 0 bases and 0 bases respectively, with 9 bases between them. There are 15 residues in the CDR3. Germline V gives CDR1 GTSNPN, CDR2 SVGIG (reference sequence). CDR3: CAWSVGSPSGNTIYF. The CDR3 nucleotides read TGTGCCTGGAGTGTAGGATCCCCCTCTGGAAACACCATATATTTT.